This T cell receptor beta chain derives from a study of PD-1 blockade in classical Hodgkin lymphoma. Study-wide results and limits: CD4+ TCR diversity, unlike CD8+, rose significantly by C4D1. Baseline TCR diversity was reportedly lower in newly diagnosed patients than in healthy donors. It was reported as lower still in relapsed/refractory patients. Complete responders had baseline diversity similar to newly diagnosed patients.

Clones were read by immunoSEQ multiplex PCR, and TCRdb kept only the in-frame ones, dropping some. The sample carries 6,000 to 8,000 clones, approximately 80% recorded once. Germline V gene sequence: CDR1 MGHDK, CDR2 SYGVNS. V gave up 6 bases and J gave up 6 bases; unmatched junction bases: 5. The CDR3 sequence is 14 residues long. Time point of the sample: cycle 4 day 1 (C4D1), after more than 5 weeks of nivolumab. No patient escaped relapse after autologous stem cell transplantation, and brentuximab vedotin exposure varied. Magnetic negative selection isolated CD8+ T cells from thawed PBMCs. A word on this clone: Its antigen is not known.

The receptor's source is a human donor with classical Hodgkin lymphoma. V gene TRBV25-1 combines with J gene TRBJ2-7, with 13 positions matching TRBD2. The sequencing used CD8+ T cells from blood, collected before the fourth cycle of nivolumab. CDR3 coding DNA: TGTGCCAGCAGCCGACTAGCGGGAGGAGGCGAGCAGTACTTC. Translation gives CASSRLAGGGEQYF.